The 9 T cell receptor beta chains below come from one sample, sequenced in a study of shared clonotypes between healthy human individuals (TCRdb year 2020). CD8 naive samples were obtained by positive selection for CCR7 among CD45RO-negative cells, yielding a CD45RA+CCR7+ population from which TemRA cells were excluded. Libraries were prepared through the immunoSEQ multiplex PCR assay. Sourced from immuneACCESS, this table was stored by TCRdb with only in-frame sequences that have V and J called. A share of the clones is absent; for the studies checked, an unresolved V gene accounts for under half, and the remainder has no known explanation. This sample is represented by about 870,000 clones; 85% to 95% of them were singletons. The ten most abundant clones make up about 25% of the sample. Sequencing was carried out using naive CD8+ T cells sorted from blood. What this sample's cell subset or site label stands for: CD45RA+CCR7+. These receptors all stem from a man aged 30-40 years in good health.

The chain employs TRBV29-1 and TRBJ2-5; 10 nucleotides align to TRBD2. CDR3 length equals 13 residues. Unmatched junction bases numbered 4, after V lost 6 bases and J lost 3 bases. The germline gives CDR1 SQVTM, CDR2 ANQGSEA. CDR3 protein: CSVKLAGKETQYF. In DNA, the CDR3 is TGCAGCGTCAAACTAGCGGGAAAAGAGACCCAGTACTTC.

J is TRBJ2-5 and V is TRBV27; TRBD1 agrees at 7 bases. V shed 7 bases, J shed 3 bases, and the junction held 14 bases outside the gene matches. CDR3 length: 16 residues. CDR1 is MNHEY, CDR2 SMNVEV, per germline (reference sequence). The CDR3 DNA sequence: TGTGCCAGCAAACATTCAGGGACAGCAAGGGAAGAGACCCAGTACTTC. This gives the protein CASKHSGTAREETQYF.

This clone was observed a single time. The J gene is TRBJ2-7, the V gene TRBV5-4; 10 nucleotides agree with TRBD1. From germline, CDR1 is SGHNT and CDR2 YYREEE (reference sequence). The length of the CDR3 is 15 residues. After removal of 0 bases from V and 6 bases from J, the junction contained 6 bases not matched to a gene. CDR3 sequence reads: CASSLGDRGPIEQYF. CDR3 sequence (DNA): TGTGCCAGCAGCTTGGGAGACAGGGGGCCGATCGAGCAGTACTTC.

This sequence joins TRBV10-2 and TRBJ2-3; TRBD2 matches at 12 bases. With V trimmed by 5 bases and J by 0 bases, 12 bases remained unmatched. The CDR3 has 19 residues. The germline V gene has CDR1 WSHSY and CDR2 SAAADI. CDR3 region: CASSTGLAGRTLSTDTQYF. CDR3 coding DNA: TGCGCCAGCAGTACGGGACTAGCGGGTAGAACTTTGAGCACAGATACGCAGTATTTT.

The chain couples TRBV7-8 to TRBJ2-7; no clear D gene. The CDR3 is 14 residues long. The V end lost 7 bases, the J end lost 2 bases, and 15 bases lay between the germline ends. In germline, CDR1 is SGHVS, CDR2 FQNEAQ. The CDR3 DNA reads as TGTGCCAGCACAGAGAGTCCGATTACCTACGAGCAGTACTTC. Its translation is CASTESPITYEQYF.

This chain connects TRBV5-1 to TRBJ2-7; D is perhaps TRBD1 (5 bases). The CDR3 extends over 14 amino acids. Deletions cut 2 bases from V and 5 bases from J, with 14 bases between. Germline CDR1 SGHRS, CDR2 YFSETQ. The CDR3 sequence: CASSFLGLGDEQYF. CDR3 DNA: TGCGCCAGCAGCTTCTTGGGGCTCGGAGACGAGCAGTACTTC.

For this clone: Distinct nucleotide sequences in the sample also encode this CDR3. The chain employs TRBV6-5 and TRBJ2-2; D gene uncertain. This CDR3 region has 13 residues. CDR1 and CDR2 from the germline V gene are MNHEY and SVGAGI. Deletions cut 0 bases from V and 5 bases from J, with 4 bases between. The CDR3 DNA reads TGTGCCAGCAGTTACTCGTCTACCGGGGAGCTGTTTTTT. Translation gives CASSYSSTGELFF.

The chain uses TRBV5-1 and TRBJ1-4, with D hard to call. Germline V CDR1 and CDR2: SGHRS, YFSETQ. CDR3 length equals 15 residues. V was pared by 4 bases and J by 11 bases, with 21 bases between. The CDR3 nucleotides are TGCGCCAGCAGCCCCCCAGGAAGGGAAATGGATAAACTGTTTTTT. Its translation: CASSPPGREMDKLFF.

This sequence joins TRBV27 and TRBJ1-1, with D unclear. V was clipped by 6 bases and J by 3 bases, with 5 bases between them. The germline V gene encodes CDR1 MNHEY and CDR2 SMNVEV (reference sequence). This CDR3 contains 11 residues. CDR3 nucleotide sequence: TGTGCCAGCAGGACGTACACTGAAGCTTTCTTT. Translating it yields CASRTYTEAFF.